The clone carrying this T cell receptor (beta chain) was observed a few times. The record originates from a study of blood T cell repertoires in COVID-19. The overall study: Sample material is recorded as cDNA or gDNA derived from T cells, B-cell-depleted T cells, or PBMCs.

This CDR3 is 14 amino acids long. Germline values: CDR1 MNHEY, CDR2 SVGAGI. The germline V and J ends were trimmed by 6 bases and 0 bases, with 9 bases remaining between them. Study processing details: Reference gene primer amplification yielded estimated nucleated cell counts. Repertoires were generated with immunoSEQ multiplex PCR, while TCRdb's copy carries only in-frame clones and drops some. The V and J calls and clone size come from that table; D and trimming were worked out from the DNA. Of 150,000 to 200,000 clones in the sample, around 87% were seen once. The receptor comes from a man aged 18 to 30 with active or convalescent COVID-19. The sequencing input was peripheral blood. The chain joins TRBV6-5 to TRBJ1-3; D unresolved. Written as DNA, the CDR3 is TGTGCCAGCAGCCCGTCAGACTCTGGAAACACCATATATTTT. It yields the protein CASSPSDSGNTIYF.